Listed below are T cell receptor beta chains from one sample, sequenced in a study of cytomegalovirus exposure and HLA in healthy donors. The method was immunoSEQ multiplex PCR; TCRdb's version includes in-frame clones alone and lacks a portion of them. Of roughly 120,000 clones detected, 73% appear once; the ten largest clones hold under 9.5%. Material: PBMCs. The receptors shown here come from a middle-aged man in good health and CMV-seronegative. CDR3s include the opening cysteine and the closing phenylalanine or tryptophan. Each record gives: clone size, D gene, V gene, J gene, CDR3 DNA, CDR3 protein. D genes are given only for firm matches. Expanded clones get a size class; other rows say once, few or many, or leave the size out.

-	TRBD1	TRBV2	TRBJ1-5	TGTGCCAGCAGTCTACAGGGGAATAGCAATCAGCCCCAGCATTTT	CASSLQGNSNQPQHF
-	-	TRBV10-3	TRBJ2-5	TGTGCCATCAGTGTAGGGGTAACGGAGACCCAGTACTTC	CAISVGVTETQYF
-	-	TRBV19	TRBJ2-7	TGTGCCAGTAGTATAGCCGACTACTACGAGCAGTACTTC	CASSIADYYEQYF
-	TRBD1	TRBV7-9	TRBJ1-2	TGTGCCAGCAGCGAACCGGGACAGATCTATGGCTACACCTTC	CASSEPGQIYGYTF
-	-	TRBV23-1	TRBJ1-4	TGCGCCAGCAGTCAAGGGTTCGCGTTGCGGCTGTTTTTT	CASSQGFALRLFF
-	-	TRBV11-2	TRBJ1-1	TGTGCCAGCAGCTTAGTCTTGAACACTGAAGCTTTCTTT	CASSLVLNTEAFF
-	-	TRBV7-9	TRBJ1-4	TGTGCCAGCAGCTTGGAGACAGGAACTAATGAAAAACTGTTTTTT	CASSLETGTNEKLFF
-	-	TRBV5-6	TRBJ2-2	TGTGCCAGCAGCTTATATCTAACCGGGAGCACCGGGGAGCTGTTTTTT	CASSLYLTGSTGELFF
few	-	TRBV7-7	TRBJ1-5	TGTGCTAGCAGCCACCACCCCCTTTGGGCGCCCCAGCATTTT	CASSHHPLWAPQHF
-	-	TRBV27	TRBJ2-7	TGTGCCAGCAGTTTCCGGAGACAGGCCCGCTCCTACGAGCAGTACTTC	CASSFRRQARSYEQYF
-	TRBD2	TRBV7-8	TRBJ2-5	TGTGCCAGCAGCCCACTAGCGGGGGAACAAGAGACCCAGTACTTC	CASSPLAGEQETQYF
-	TRBD2	TRBV19	TRBJ2-1	TGTGCCAGTACCACGGGGGGTGTGGGGATAATATACAATGAGCAGTTCTTC	CASTTGGVGIIYNEQFF
-	TRBD2	TRBV4-1	TRBJ2-7	TGCGCCAGCAGCCAAGAAAATAGCGGGTTCTACGAGCAGTACTTC	CASSQENSGFYEQYF
-	TRBD2	TRBV10-2	TRBJ2-3	TGCGCCAGCAGGGCGACTAGCGGGAGCACAGATACGCAGTATTTT	CASRATSGSTDTQYF
-	TRBD1	TRBV4-3	TRBJ1-2	TGCGCCAGCAGCCACAGCCCGGGACAGGGGTATGATGGCTACACCTTC	CASSHSPGQGYDGYTF
few	TRBD2	TRBV15	TRBJ2-1	TGTGCCACCAGCAGAGATGCGGCTAGCGGGAATGAGCAGTTCTTC	CATSRDAASGNEQFF
-	-	TRBV6-6	TRBJ2-1	TGTGCCAGCAGTTACTATGCCGGGGGCTCCTACAATGAGCAGTTCTTC	CASSYYAGGSYNEQFF
-	-	TRBV4-3	TRBJ2-7	TGCGCCAGCAGCCGCTCCTGGACAGAAGTCTACGAGCAGTACTTC	CASSRSWTEVYEQYF